This TCR beta chain was captured by sequencing in a study of blood T cells in healthy people across ages. This clonotype was detected only a few times. Through a sample-barcoded 5' primer and a J-beta primer mix, a second PCR was run for 7 to 11 cycles. Each CDR3 protein is one row after TCRdb ran MiXCR on the 5' RACE reads. The sample yields roughly 1,100,000 distinct CDR3 sequences, around 27% seen once. Trimming removed 3 bases at V and 2 bases at J, with 11 bases between. CDR1 SQVTM and CDR2 ANQGSEA come from the germline V gene. The CDR3 has 13 amino acids. These data were also filed under a second study, of T cells of mothers and their children.

The genes are TRBV29-1 and TRBJ2-7; D is unresolved. The TCR comes from a girl aged 2 to 10 in good health. Sequencing input: blood. CDR3 amino acids: CSVDDGPPYEQYF. The CDR3 nucleotides read TGCAGCGTTGACGATGGTCCCCCCTACGAGCAGTACTTC.